The rows below give T cell receptor beta chains drawn from one sample of a study of Graves' ophthalmopathy and Graves' hyperthyroidism. TCRdb fed the multiplex PCR reads into MiXCR, producing one record per CDR3 protein. The top ten clones hold under 7% of a sample with roughly 160,000 distinct CDR3 sequences, approximately 38% of them seen once. Sequencing was carried out using peripheral blood. These TCRs come from a woman between 35 and 50 years old with Graves' ophthalmopathy. Both conserved end residues are part of each CDR3. Fields, in order: clone size, J gene, D gene, V gene, CDR3 DNA, CDR3 protein. D genes are given only for firm matches. Clone size appears in some rows only: once, few, many, or a class for an expanded clone.

size: many; J: TRBJ1-4; D: .; V: TRBV2; DNA: TGTGCCAGCAGAATGACGGTGACTAATGAAAAACTGTTTTTT; CDR3: CASRMTVTNEKLFF
size: many; J: TRBJ1-2; D: .; V: TRBV28; DNA: TGTGCCAGCAGCCCGACAGCCTATGGCTACACCTTC; CDR3: CASSPTAYGYTF
size: .; J: TRBJ2-5; D: .; V: TRBV6-1; DNA: TGTGCCAGCAGTGAACGTTGGCAAGAGACCCAGTACTTC; CDR3: CASSERWQETQYF
size: .; J: TRBJ2-5; D: .; V: TRBV27; DNA: TGTGCCAGCAGCCCAACAGAGATTGGGGCCCAGTACTTC; CDR3: CASSPTEIGAQYF
size: .; J: TRBJ1-1; D: .; V: TRBV5-1; DNA: TGCGCCAGCAGCGCACCGCCCGGAGGTGACACTGAAGCTTTCTTT; CDR3: CASSAPPGGDTEAFF
size: .; J: TRBJ1-1; D: TRBD1; V: TRBV28; DNA: TGTGCCAGCAGTTCCCCTGGACAGGTTACCCAAGCTTTCTTT; CDR3: CASSSPGQVTQAFF
size: many; J: TRBJ2-2; D: TRBD2; V: TRBV12-3/TRBV12-4; DNA: TGTGCCAGCAGTTTATTCGGGGGGGGGACCGGGGAGCTGTTTTTT; CDR3: CASSLFGGGTGELFF
size: many; J: TRBJ2-7; D: TRBD1; V: TRBV10-3; DNA: TGTGCCATCAGTATCGGGACAGGGGATGGATACGAGCAGTACTTC; CDR3: CAISIGTGDGYEQYF
size: .; J: TRBJ1-1; D: .; V: TRBV6-1; DNA: TGTGCCAGCAGGCAACTGACAGGCGACACTGAAGCTTTCTTT; CDR3: CASRQLTGDTEAFF
size: many; J: TRBJ1-1; D: .; V: TRBV3-1; DNA: TGTGCCAGCAGCCATGGTTTGAACACTGAAGCTTTCTTT; CDR3: CASSHGLNTEAFF
size: many; J: TRBJ1-5; D: TRBD1; V: TRBV10-3; DNA: TGTGCCATCAGTGAGTCGGGGACAGGGGGTGGCAATCAGCCCCAGCATTTT; CDR3: CAISESGTGGGNQPQHF
size: .; J: TRBJ2-7; D: TRBD2; V: TRBV20-1; DNA: TGCAGTGCTGGGCAAGCGGGAGGGTTCTACGAGCAGTACTTC; CDR3: CSAGQAGGFYEQYF
size: many; J: TRBJ1-1; D: .; V: TRBV13; DNA: TGTGCCAGCAGCTTGGGAGCCATAGGTGACACTGAAGCTTTCTTT; CDR3: CASSLGAIGDTEAFF
size: many; J: TRBJ2-2; D: .; V: TRBV15; DNA: TGTGCCACCAGCCAGGGGCACCGGACGGGAAACACCGGGGAGCTGTTTTTT; CDR3: CATSQGHRTGNTGELFF
size: many; J: TRBJ2-5; D: TRBD1; V: TRBV20-1; DNA: TGCAGTGCTAGACCGACAGGGCTGGAGACCCAGTACTTC; CDR3: CSARPTGLETQYF
size: .; J: TRBJ2-2; D: .; V: TRBV19; DNA: TGTGCCAGTAGTGCATTAGCGGACGCGAACACCGGGGAGCTGTTTTTT; CDR3: CASSALADANTGELFF
size: many; J: TRBJ2-7; D: .; V: TRBV6-5; DNA: TGTGCCAGCACCTCACCGAAAGCGTACGAGCAGTACTTC; CDR3: CASTSPKAYEQYF
size: many; J: TRBJ2-2; D: .; V: TRBV2; DNA: TGTGCCAGTACACCCGACACCGGGGAGCTGTTTTTT; CDR3: CASTPDTGELFF
size: .; J: TRBJ1-6; D: .; V: TRBV6-2/TRBV6-3; DNA: TGTGCCAGCAGTTCCTTGGGCTCACCCCTCCACTTT; CDR3: CASSSLGSPLHF
size: .; J: TRBJ2-5; D: .; V: TRBV18; DNA: TGTGCCAGCTCACCTGACGGGAGACAAGAGACCCAGTACTTC; CDR3: CASSPDGRQETQYF
size: .; J: TRBJ2-7; D: TRBD1; V: TRBV10-3; DNA: TGTGCCATCAGAGCCACCGAGGGACAGGGCTTGCAGTACTTC; CDR3: CAIRATEGQGLQYF
size: many; J: TRBJ1-5; D: TRBD1; V: TRBV12-3/TRBV12-4; DNA: TGTGCCAGCAGAAAGACCGGGACAGGGGGCTCCTGGCAGCCCCAGCATTTT; CDR3: CASRKTGTGGSWQPQHF
size: many; J: TRBJ2-7; D: .; V: TRBV6-2/TRBV6-3; DNA: TGTGCCAGCAGTTGGGCAGGGGTCTCCTACGAGCAGTACTTC; CDR3: CASSWAGVSYEQYF
size: many; J: TRBJ1-5; D: .; V: TRBV5-5; DNA: TGTGCCAGCAGCTTGGGGGTAGGTGGGGGAGATCAGCCCCAGCATTTT; CDR3: CASSLGVGGGDQPQHF
size: .; J: TRBJ2-7; D: .; V: TRBV6-1; DNA: TGTGCCAGCAGTCATCAGGGGGGGAAATACGAGCAGTACTTC; CDR3: CASSHQGGKYEQYF
size: .; J: TRBJ2-5; D: .; V: TRBV5-5; DNA: TGTGCCAGCAGCTTGGCCCAGGTCGGGGAGACCCAGTACTTC; CDR3: CASSLAQVGETQYF
size: many; J: TRBJ2-5; D: .; V: TRBV7-2; DNA: TGTGCCAGCAGCTTAGGTCCAGTACAAGAGAGCCAGTACTTC; CDR3: CASSLGPVQESQYF
size: .; J: TRBJ2-7; D: .; V: TRBV12-3/TRBV12-4; DNA: TGTGCCAGCAGTTTAACTGGGGTAGCGGAGCAGTACTTC; CDR3: CASSLTGVAEQYF
size: many; J: TRBJ2-7; D: TRBD2; V: TRBV20-1; DNA: TGCAGTGCTAGAGATTCGGGACTAGCACCCTACGAGCAGTACTTC; CDR3: CSARDSGLAPYEQYF
size: .; J: TRBJ2-6; D: TRBD1; V: TRBV6-1; DNA: TGTGCCAGCAGCGCACAGGGGGCTGGGGCCAACGTCCTGACTTTC; CDR3: CASSAQGAGANVLTF
size: .; J: TRBJ1-1; D: .; V: TRBV12-3/TRBV12-4; DNA: TGTGCCAGCAGTCAAGGACCCCAGCAGGCTTTCTTT; CDR3: CASSQGPQQAFF
size: .; J: TRBJ1-5; D: .; V: TRBV12-3/TRBV12-4; DNA: TGTGCCAGCAGTTTAGGGGGTGGGATTCAGCCCCAGCATTTT; CDR3: CASSLGGGIQPQHF
size: many; J: TRBJ2-2; D: .; V: TRBV6-1; DNA: TGTGCCAGCAGTGCCGAACCCCACAGGGCCGGGGAGCTGTTTTTT; CDR3: CASSAEPHRAGELFF
size: many; J: TRBJ2-7; D: .; V: TRBV13; DNA: TGTGCCAGCAGCTCCGGGCTCCAAGGCTACGAGCAGTACTTC; CDR3: CASSSGLQGYEQYF